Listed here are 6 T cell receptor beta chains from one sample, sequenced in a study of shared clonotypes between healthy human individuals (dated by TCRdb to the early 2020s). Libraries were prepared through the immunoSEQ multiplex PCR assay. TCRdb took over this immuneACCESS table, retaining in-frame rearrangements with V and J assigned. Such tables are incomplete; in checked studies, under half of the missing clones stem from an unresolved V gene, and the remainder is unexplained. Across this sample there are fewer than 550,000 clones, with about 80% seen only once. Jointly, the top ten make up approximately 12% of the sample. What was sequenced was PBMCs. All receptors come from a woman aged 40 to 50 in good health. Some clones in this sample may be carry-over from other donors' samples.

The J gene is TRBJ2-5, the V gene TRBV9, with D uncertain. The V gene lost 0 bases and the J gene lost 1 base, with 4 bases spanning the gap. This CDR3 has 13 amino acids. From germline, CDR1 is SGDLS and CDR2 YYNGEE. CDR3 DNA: TGTGCCAGCAGCGTAGGAGTCCAAGAGACCCAGTACTTC. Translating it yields CASSVGVQETQYF.

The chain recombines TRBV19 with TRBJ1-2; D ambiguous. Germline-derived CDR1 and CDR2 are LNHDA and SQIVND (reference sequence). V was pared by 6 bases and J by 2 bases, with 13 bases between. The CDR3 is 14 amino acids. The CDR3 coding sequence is TGTGCCAGTAGGAGAGGGAAAACCAACTATGGCTACACCTTC. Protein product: CASRRGKTNYGYTF.

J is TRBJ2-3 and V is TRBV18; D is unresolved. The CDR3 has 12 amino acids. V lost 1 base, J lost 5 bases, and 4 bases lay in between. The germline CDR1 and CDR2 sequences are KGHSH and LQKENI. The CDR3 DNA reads TGTGCCAGCTCACCACTGGGAGATACGCAGTATTTT. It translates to CASSPLGDTQYF.

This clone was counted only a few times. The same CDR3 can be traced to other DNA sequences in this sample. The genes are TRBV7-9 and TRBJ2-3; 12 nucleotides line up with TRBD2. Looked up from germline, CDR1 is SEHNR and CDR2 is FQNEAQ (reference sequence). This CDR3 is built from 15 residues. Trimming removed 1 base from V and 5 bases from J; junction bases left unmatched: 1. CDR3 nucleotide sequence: TGTGCCAGCAGCTTAGGACTAGCGGGAGAAGATACGCAGTATTTT. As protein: CASSLGLAGEDTQYF. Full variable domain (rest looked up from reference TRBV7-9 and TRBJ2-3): DTGVSQNPRHKITKRGQNVTFRCDPISEHNRLYWYRQTLGQGPEFLTYFQNEAQLEKSRLLSDRFSAERPKGSFSTLEIQRTEQGDSAMYLCASSLGLAGEDTQYFGPGTRLTVL.

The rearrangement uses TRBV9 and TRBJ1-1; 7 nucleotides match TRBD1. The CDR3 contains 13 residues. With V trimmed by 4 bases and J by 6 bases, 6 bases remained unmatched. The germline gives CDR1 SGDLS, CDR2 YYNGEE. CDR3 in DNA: TGTGCCAGCAGCCAGGGGGTGGGATCTGAAGCTTTCTTT. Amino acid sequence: CASSQGVGSEAFF.

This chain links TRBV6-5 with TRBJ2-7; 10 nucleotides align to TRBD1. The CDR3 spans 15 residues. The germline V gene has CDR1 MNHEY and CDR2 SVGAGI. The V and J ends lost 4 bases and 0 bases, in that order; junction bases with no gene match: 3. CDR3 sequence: CASSSTGGASYEQYF. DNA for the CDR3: TGTGCCAGCAGTTCGACAGGGGGCGCCTCCTACGAGCAGTACTTC.